Presented here are 25 T cell receptor beta chains from one specimen sequenced in a study of T-cell reconstitution after alpha-beta-depleted transplantation in children. A library of TCRbeta sequences, prepared with unique molecular identifiers, was generated. Each CDR3 protein is one row after TCRdb ran MiXCR on the PCR reads. The sample yields about 240,000 distinct CDR3 sequences, more than 20% seen once. The input for sequencing was PBMCs, taken before TCRalphabeta/CD19-depleted stem cell transplant. The receptors here all came from a girl aged 2 to 10 with Fanconi anemia, due to receive a stem cell transplant.

Many counts were recorded for this clonotype. V gene TRBV20-1 combines with J gene TRBJ2-1, with 9 nucleotides matching TRBD2. Germline V lookup: CDR1 DFQATT, CDR2 SNEGSKA (reference sequence). The CDR3 consists of 15 residues. V lost 6 bases to trimming and J lost 4 bases; unmatched junction nucleotides: 10. This chain's CDR3 is CSAPVSGRDYNEQFF. The CDR3 DNA reads as TGCAGTGCCCCCGTTAGCGGGAGAGATTACAATGAGCAGTTCTTC.

This clonotype appeared a few times. In DNA, the CDR3 is TGTGCCAGCAGTTCCGGACGAGTACCCCTCGAGCAGTACTTC. It encodes CASSSGRVPLEQYF. The chain uses TRBV6-2 or TRBV6-3 and TRBJ2-7; no reliable D call. Trimming removed 4 bases from V and 6 bases from J, with 16 bases in between. Germline CDR1 and CDR2: MNHEY and SVGEGT. The CDR3 loop spans 14 amino acids.

This sequence joins TRBV20-1 and TRBJ2-6; the match to TRBD2 covers 8 bases. The CDR3 loop spans 19 amino acids. Germline lookup yields CDR1 DFQATT and CDR2 SNEGSKA (reference sequence). Germline trimming cut 0 bases from V and 0 bases from J; bases unmatched to any gene: 10. This CDR3 reads CSARDISGTRVSGANVLTF. CDR3 sequence (DNA): TGCAGTGCTAGAGACATCAGCGGGACTAGGGTCTCTGGGGCCAACGTCCTGACTTTC.

This clonotype has ten or more counts. The rearrangement joins TRBV24-1 to TRBJ2-5; 9 bases line up with TRBD1. This CDR3 has 16 amino acids. Germline-derived CDR1 and CDR2 are KGHDR and SFDVKD. V was pared by 0 bases and J by 3 bases, with 4 bases of the junction left unmatched. The CDR3 DNA sequence: TGTGCCACCAGTGATTTGGGGACAGGGAAAGAAGAGACCCAGTACTTC. It is translated as CATSDLGTGKEETQYF.

The sample holds a few counts of this clonotype. V gene TRBV20-1 combines with J gene TRBJ2-7; 11 bases line up with TRBD2. V lost 3 bases, J lost 6 bases, and 7 bases stayed unmatched. Germline lookup yields CDR1 DFQATT and CDR2 SNEGSKA (reference sequence). This CDR3 is built from 14 residues. Here the CDR3 DNA reads TGCAGTGCTAGTCTGACTAGCGGGGTCGGCGAGCAGTACTTC. Residues: CSASLTSGVGEQYF.

The V call is TRBV5-1, the J call TRBJ2-7, with D hard to call. The V gene lost 4 bases and the J gene lost 5 bases, with 19 bases spanning the gap. This CDR3 is built from 15 residues. Germline V CDR1 and CDR2: SGHRS, YFSETQ. CDR3 residues: CASSLLDIEGHEQYF. Written as DNA, the CDR3 is TGCGCCAGCAGCCTCCTTGACATTGAAGGCCACGAGCAGTACTTC. Variable domain in full (rest from reference TRBV5-1 and TRBJ2-7): KAGVTQTPRYLIKTRGQQVTLSCSPISGHRSVSWYQQTPGQGLQFLFEYFSETQRNKGNFPGRFSGRQFSNSRSEMNVSTLELGDSALYLCASSLLDIEGHEQYFGPGTRLTVT.

This clonotype was counted ten times or more. This chain connects TRBV6-5 to TRBJ2-3, with 7 bases that match TRBD1. This CDR3 is 16 amino acids long. The V and J ends lost 6 bases and 3 bases, in that order; junction bases with no gene match: 12. In germline, CDR1 is MNHEY, CDR2 SVGAGI. CDR3 bases: TGTGCCAGCAGATCCCGTGACAGGGCTGGAACAGATACGCAGTATTTT. Its translation: CASRSRDRAGTDTQYF.

This clonotype was seen many times. The V call is TRBV2, the J call TRBJ2-7, with 12 nucleotides matching TRBD2. Looked up from germline, CDR1 is SNHLY and CDR2 is FYNNEI. V trimming: 2 bases; J trimming: 6 bases; junction bases outside the gene matches: 8. CDR3 size: 16 residues. The CDR3 spells CASSEQGLAGISEQYF. For the CDR3, the DNA is TGTGCCAGCAGTGAACAAGGACTAGCGGGAATAAGCGAGCAGTACTTC.

The rearrangement joins TRBV4-2 to TRBJ2-7; no definite D call. CDR3 length: 13 amino acids. V was pared by 4 bases and J by 2 bases, with 9 bases between. The germline CDR1 and CDR2 sequences are LGHNA and YNFKEQ. CDR3 nucleotide sequence: TGTGCCAGCAGCCCCGAACCTACCTACGAGCAGTACTTC. It is translated as CASSPEPTYEQYF.

This clonotype was counted many times. V and J are TRBV27 and TRBJ2-7; D may be TRBD2 (6 bases). V was pared by 3 bases and J by 4 bases, with 13 bases between. Germline CDR1 and CDR2: MNHEY and SMNVEV (reference sequence). The CDR3 is made up of 14 amino acids. CDR3 sequence (DNA): TGTGCCAGCAGTTTCGGGGGAGAAGGTTACGAGCAGTACTTC. This translates into CASSFGGEGYEQYF.

The rearrangement joins TRBV7-3 to TRBJ2-1; 9 bases are shared with TRBD2. The CDR3 runs to 15 residues. The V and J ends lost 2 bases and 5 bases, in that order; junction bases with no gene match: 4. Per the germline V gene, CDR1 is SGHTA and CDR2 is FQGTGA. The CDR3 loop reads CASSLAGGYNNEQFF. The CDR3 nucleotides are TGTGCCAGCAGCTTAGCGGGGGGGTACAACAATGAGCAGTTCTTC. The entire variable domain, with the rest obtained from reference TRBV7-3 and TRBJ2-1, is as follows: GAGVSQTPSNKVTEKGKYVELRCDPISGHTALYWYRQSLGQGPEFLIYFQGTGAADDSGLPNDRFFAVRPEGSVSTLKIQRTERGDSAVYLCASSLAGGYNNEQFFGPGTRLTVL.

This rearrangement joins TRBV20-1 to TRBJ2-7; no clear D gene. The V gene's germline CDR1 is DFQATT and CDR2 SNEGSKA (reference sequence). This CDR3 spans 14 amino acids. V dropped 2 bases and J dropped 0 bases, with 11 bases sitting between them. In nucleotides, the CDR3 is TGCAGTGCTAGAAATTCGGTCTACTCCTACGAGCAGTACTTC. Translated: CSARNSVYSYEQYF.

This clonotype was recorded a few times. The chain joins TRBV6-1 to TRBJ1-3, with D maybe TRBD1 (6 bases). The CDR3 sequence is 14 residues long. CDR1 MNHNS and CDR2 SASEGT come from the germline V gene. CDR3 region: CATDSCAAGNTIYF. The DNA for the CDR3 is TGTGCGACGGACAGCTGTGCGGCTGGAAACACCATATATTTT.

The chain recombines TRBV25-1 with TRBJ1-2; 7 bases match TRBD1. This CDR3 spans 15 amino acids. Germline CDR1 reads MGHDK; CDR2 reads SYGVNS. Trimming removed 2 bases from V and 5 bases from J; junction bases left unmatched: 8. The CDR3 is CASSESRTGIYGYTF. CDR3 in DNA: TGTGCCAGCAGTGAAAGCCGGACAGGCATATATGGCTACACCTTC.

This clonotype was seen more than once but under ten times. V usage is TRBV7-2 and J usage is TRBJ2-3, with 10 positions matching TRBD2. The V segment lost 5 bases and the J segment 2 bases; nucleotides outside the gene matches: 7. Germline CDR1 and CDR2: SGHTA and FQGNSA. This CDR3 has 16 residues. The CDR3: CASSLLSGGLTDTQYF. The CDR3 DNA reads as TGTGCCAGCAGCCTCCTTAGCGGGGGGCTCACAGATACGCAGTATTTT.

This clonotype was counted ten times or more. This chain connects TRBV29-1 to TRBJ1-4, with D perhaps matching TRBD1 (6 bases). CDR3 length equals 13 residues. V shed 4 bases and J shed 5 bases, with 11 bases lying between them. CDR1 and CDR2 (germline): SQVTM, ANQGSEA. The CDR3: CSVGPGANEKLFF. CDR3 sequence (DNA): TGCAGCGTTGGACCGGGGGCGAATGAAAAACTGTTTTTT. Based on the CDR3 plus reference TRBV29-1 and TRBJ1-4, the full variable domain is SAVISQKPSRDICQRGTSLTIQCQVDSQVTMMFWYRQQPGQSLTLIATANQGSEATYESGFVIDKFPISRPNLTFSTLTVSNMSPEDSSIYLCSVGPGANEKLFFGSGTQLSVL.

J is TRBJ2-1 and V is TRBV7-3, with unresolved D. Germline values: CDR1 SGHTA, CDR2 FQGTGA. V was shortened by 3 bases and J by 5 bases, with 8 bases between the two germline ends. The CDR3 runs 13 residues. The CDR3 region is CASSFTKNNEQFF. CDR3 DNA sequence: TGTGCCAGCAGCTTTACCAAGAACAATGAGCAGTTCTTC. The variable domain in full, completed from reference TRBV7-3 and TRBJ2-1, reads GAGVSQTPSNKVTEKGKYVELRCDPISGHTALYWYRQSLGQGPEFLIYFQGTGAADDSGLPNDRFFAVRPEGSVSTLKIQRTERGDSAVYLCASSFTKNNEQFFGPGTRLTVL.

Only a few counts were recorded for this clonotype. V is TRBV6-1 and J is TRBJ2-7, with 10 bases that match TRBD2. The trim removed 4 bases at V and 4 bases at J, leaving 7 bases unmatched. Germline V CDR1 and CDR2: MNHNS, SASEGT. This CDR3 has 15 amino acids. The CDR3: CASSALAGNLYEQYF. For the CDR3, the DNA is TGTGCCAGCAGTGCACTAGCGGGAAACCTTTACGAGCAGTACTTC.

There are many counts of this clonotype. The chain uses TRBV20-1 and TRBJ2-3; tentatively, D is TRBD1 (5 bases). Germline CDR1 reads DFQATT; CDR2 reads SNEGSKA (reference sequence). The CDR3 consists of 10 residues. V was shortened by 5 bases and J by 8 bases, with 8 bases between the two germline ends. The CDR3 protein is CSAPGPTQYF. CDR3 nucleotide sequence: TGCAGTGCTCCAGGGCCTACGCAGTATTTT.

This clonotype was recorded at least ten times. The rearrangement joins TRBV28 to TRBJ2-1, with D uncertain. The CDR3 loop spans 15 amino acids. The V end lost 7 bases, the J end lost 0 bases, and 13 bases lay between the germline ends. Germline V gene sequence: CDR1 MDHEN, CDR2 SYDVKM. As DNA, the CDR3 is TGTGCCAGCACTTTTAACACCCTCTCCTACAATGAGCAGTTCTTC. It specifies CASTFNTLSYNEQFF.

This clonotype was picked up a small number of times. V is TRBV5-5 and J is TRBJ1-1; the match to TRBD1 covers 9 bases. V dropped 4 bases and J dropped 1; count of bases not matched to a gene: 8. CDR3 length equals 16 residues. From germline, CDR1 is SGHKS and CDR2 YYEKEE (reference sequence). In DNA, the CDR3 is TGTGCCAGCAGCCCGCCACAGGGGGCTACGAACACTGAAGCTTTCTTT. This sequence encodes CASSPPQGATNTEAFF. Variable domain in full (rest from reference TRBV5-5 and TRBJ1-1): DAGVTQSPTHLIKTRGQQVTLRCSPISGHKSVSWYQQVLGQGPQFIFQYYEKEERGRGNFPDRFSARQFPNYSSELNVNALLLGDSALYLCASSPPQGATNTEAFFGQGTRLTVV.

This clonotype has a count of ten or more. This chain connects TRBV10-1 to TRBJ1-3; TRBD1 agrees at 9 bases. CDR3 length: 16 residues. Germline V CDR1 and CDR2: WNHNN, SYGVQD (reference sequence). V lost 2 bases to trimming and J lost 0 bases; unmatched junction nucleotides: 2. CDR3 nucleotide sequence: TGCGCCAGCAGTGAGGGGACAGGGCGCTCTGGAAACACCATATATTTT. Its protein is CASSEGTGRSGNTIYF.

The chain combines TRBV12-3 or TRBV12-4 with TRBJ1-2; the match to TRBD1 covers 10 bases. Trimming cost V 2 bases and J 9 bases; bases outside gene matches: 12. The CDR3 spans 16 residues. This CDR3 is CASSLISPGQGMRYTF. The CDR3 DNA sequence: TGTGCCAGCAGTTTAATTTCTCCGGGACAGGGGATGCGCTACACCTTC.

This clonotype was seen only a few times. The rearrangement uses TRBV30 and TRBJ2-2, with TRBD2 matching over 12 bases. The trim removed 3 bases at V and 1 base at J, leaving 12 bases unmatched. CDR1 GTSNPN and CDR2 SVGIG come from the germline V gene (reference sequence). The CDR3 contains 19 residues. Here the CDR3 reads CAWSHRWTSGDLNTGELFF. Here the CDR3 DNA reads TGTGCCTGGAGCCATAGATGGACTAGCGGGGACCTGAACACCGGGGAGCTGTTTTTT.

The J gene is TRBJ2-7, the V gene TRBV11-2; 8 bases map to TRBD1. The CDR3 contains 15 residues. V shed 1 base and J 3 bases; nucleotides not matched to a gene: 5. Germline V gives CDR1 SGHAT, CDR2 FQNNGV. The CDR3 is CASSLGVGTGYEQYF. The CDR3 DNA reads TGTGCCAGCAGCTTAGGAGTAGGGACAGGCTACGAGCAGTACTTC.